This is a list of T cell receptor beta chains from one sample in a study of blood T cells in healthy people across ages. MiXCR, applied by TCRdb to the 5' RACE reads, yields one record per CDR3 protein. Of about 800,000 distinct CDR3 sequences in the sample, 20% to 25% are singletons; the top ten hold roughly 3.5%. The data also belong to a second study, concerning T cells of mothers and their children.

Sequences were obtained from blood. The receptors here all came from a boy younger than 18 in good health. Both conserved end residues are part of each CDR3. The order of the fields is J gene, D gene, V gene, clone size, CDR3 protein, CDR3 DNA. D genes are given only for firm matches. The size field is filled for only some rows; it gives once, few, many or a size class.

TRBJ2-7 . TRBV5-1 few CASSLDGYGYEQYF TGCGCCAGCAGCTTGGACGGGTACGGCTACGAGCAGTACTTC
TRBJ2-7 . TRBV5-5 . CASSTTPDPGSYEQYF TGTGCCAGCAGCACGACCCCAGACCCTGGCTCCTACGAGCAGTACTTC
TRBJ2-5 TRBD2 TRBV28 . CASSLSSGSAGTQYF TGTGCCAGCAGTTTGTCCAGCGGGAGTGCGGGGACCCAGTACTTC
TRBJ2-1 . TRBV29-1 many CSHTGGYEQFF TGCAGCCACACGGGGGGCTATGAGCAGTTCTTC
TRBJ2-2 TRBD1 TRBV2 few CASSGQGGTGELFF TGTGCCAGCAGTGGACAGGGGGGCACCGGGGAGCTGTTTTTT
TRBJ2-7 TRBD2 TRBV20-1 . CSARGEAGLYEQYF TGCAGTGCTAGAGGGGAAGCGGGGCTCTACGAGCAGTACTTC
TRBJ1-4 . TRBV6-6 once CASFNKAVQYEKLFF TGTGCCAGCTTTAATAAGGCCGTGCAATATGAAAAACTGTTTTTT
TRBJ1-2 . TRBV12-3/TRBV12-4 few CASSPWEAGGHTF TGTGCCAGCAGCCCTTGGGAGGCAGGTGGCCACACCTTC
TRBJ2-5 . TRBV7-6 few CASSTGDTQYF TGTGCCAGCAGCACCGGAGATACCCAGTACTTC
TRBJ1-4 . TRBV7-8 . CASSLQVNWGEKLFF TGTGCCAGCAGCTTACAGGTCAACTGGGGTGAAAAACTGTTTTTT
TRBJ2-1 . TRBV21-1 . CASSKAAASGSPRSYNEQFF TGTGCCAGCAGCAAAGCAGCGGCTAGCGGGAGCCCCAGGAGCTACAATGAGCAGTTCTTC
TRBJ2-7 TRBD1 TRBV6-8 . CASSLPGWDRGQEQYF TGTGCCAGCAGCCTCCCAGGGTGGGACAGGGGCCAGGAGCAGTACTTC
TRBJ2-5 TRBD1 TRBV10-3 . CAIRRQGNQETQYF TGTGCCATCAGGAGACAGGGGAACCAAGAGACCCAGTACTTC
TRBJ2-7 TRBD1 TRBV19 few CASSIGDSYEQYF TGTGCCAGTAGTATAGGGGACAGCTACGAGCAGTACTTC
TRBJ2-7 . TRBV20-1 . CSARPYRGQSYEQYF TGCAGTGCTAGACCCTACCGGGGCCAAAGCTACGAGCAGTACTTC
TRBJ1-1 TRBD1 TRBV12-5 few CASGLVLGQGLNTEAFF TGTGCTAGTGGTTTGGTACTGGGACAGGGCTTAAACACTGAAGCTTTCTTT